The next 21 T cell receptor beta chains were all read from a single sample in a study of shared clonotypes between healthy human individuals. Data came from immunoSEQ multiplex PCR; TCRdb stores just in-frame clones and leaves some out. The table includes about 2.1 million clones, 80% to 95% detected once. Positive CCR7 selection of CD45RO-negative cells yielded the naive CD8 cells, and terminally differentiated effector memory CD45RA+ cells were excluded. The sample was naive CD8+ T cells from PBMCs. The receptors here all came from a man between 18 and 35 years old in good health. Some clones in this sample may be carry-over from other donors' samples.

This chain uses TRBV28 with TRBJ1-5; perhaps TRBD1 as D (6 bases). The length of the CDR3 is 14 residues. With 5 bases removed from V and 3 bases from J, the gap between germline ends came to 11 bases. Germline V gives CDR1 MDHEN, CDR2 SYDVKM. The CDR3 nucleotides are TGTGCCAGCAGTCTACAGGGCAACAATCAGCCCCAGCATTTT. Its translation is CASSLQGNNQPQHF.

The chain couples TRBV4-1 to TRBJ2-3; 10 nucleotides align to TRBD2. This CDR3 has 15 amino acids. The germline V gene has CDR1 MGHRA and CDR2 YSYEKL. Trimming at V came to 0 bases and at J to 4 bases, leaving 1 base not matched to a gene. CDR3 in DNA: TGCGCCAGCAGCCAAGACGGGACTAGCGCAGATACGCAGTATTTT. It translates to CASSQDGTSADTQYF.

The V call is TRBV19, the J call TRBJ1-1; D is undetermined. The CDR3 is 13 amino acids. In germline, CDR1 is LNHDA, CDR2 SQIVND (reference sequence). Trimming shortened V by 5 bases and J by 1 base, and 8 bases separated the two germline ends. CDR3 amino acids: CASSPQKNTEAFF. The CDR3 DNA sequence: TGTGCCAGTAGTCCACAGAAGAACACTGAAGCTTTCTTT.

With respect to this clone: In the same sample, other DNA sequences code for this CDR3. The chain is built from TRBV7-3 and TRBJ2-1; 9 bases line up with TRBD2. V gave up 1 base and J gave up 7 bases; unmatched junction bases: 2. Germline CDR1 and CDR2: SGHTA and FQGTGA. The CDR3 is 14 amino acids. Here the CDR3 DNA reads TGTGCCAGCAGCTTAAGCGGGAGGGGGAATGAGCAGTTCTTC. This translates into CASSLSGRGNEQFF.

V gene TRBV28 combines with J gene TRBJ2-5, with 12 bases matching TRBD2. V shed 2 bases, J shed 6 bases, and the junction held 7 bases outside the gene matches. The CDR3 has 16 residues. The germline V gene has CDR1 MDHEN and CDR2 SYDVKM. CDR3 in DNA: TGTGCCAGCAGTTTACCGCCGACTAGCGGGAGAAAGACCCAGTACTTC. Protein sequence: CASSLPPTSGRKTQYF.

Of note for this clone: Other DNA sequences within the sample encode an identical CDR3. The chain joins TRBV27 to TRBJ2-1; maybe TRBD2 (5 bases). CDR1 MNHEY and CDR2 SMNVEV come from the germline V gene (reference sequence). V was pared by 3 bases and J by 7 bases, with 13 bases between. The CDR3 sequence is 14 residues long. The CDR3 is CASSFLGGGNEQFF. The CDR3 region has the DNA TGTGCCAGCAGTTTTCTAGGTGGAGGTAATGAGCAGTTCTTC.

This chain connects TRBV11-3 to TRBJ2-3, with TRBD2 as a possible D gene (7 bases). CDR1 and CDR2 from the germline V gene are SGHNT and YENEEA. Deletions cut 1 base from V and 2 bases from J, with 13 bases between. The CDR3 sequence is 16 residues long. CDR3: CASSLVTGGLTDTQYF. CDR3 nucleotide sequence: TGTGCCAGCAGCTTAGTGACGGGGGGCCTCACAGATACGCAGTATTTT.

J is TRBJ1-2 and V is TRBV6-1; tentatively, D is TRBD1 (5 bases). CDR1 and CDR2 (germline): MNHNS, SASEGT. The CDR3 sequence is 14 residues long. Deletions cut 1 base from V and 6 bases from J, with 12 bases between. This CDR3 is CASSEGLGRDGYTF. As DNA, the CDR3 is TGTGCCAGCAGTGAAGGACTGGGGCGGGATGGCTACACCTTC.

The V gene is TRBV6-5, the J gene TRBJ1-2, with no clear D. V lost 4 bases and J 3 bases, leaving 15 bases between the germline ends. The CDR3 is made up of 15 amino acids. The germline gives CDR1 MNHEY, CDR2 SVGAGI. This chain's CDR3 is CASSSERAPYYGYTF. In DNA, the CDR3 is TGTGCCAGCAGTTCGGAAAGAGCCCCTTACTATGGCTACACCTTC.

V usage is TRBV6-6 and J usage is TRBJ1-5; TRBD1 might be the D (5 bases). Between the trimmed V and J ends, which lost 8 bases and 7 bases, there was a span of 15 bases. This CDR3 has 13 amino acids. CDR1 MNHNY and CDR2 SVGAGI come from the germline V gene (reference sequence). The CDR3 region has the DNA TGTGCCAGCCTACCCGGGAGGGGCCAGCCCCAGCATTTT. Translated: CASLPGRGQPQHF.

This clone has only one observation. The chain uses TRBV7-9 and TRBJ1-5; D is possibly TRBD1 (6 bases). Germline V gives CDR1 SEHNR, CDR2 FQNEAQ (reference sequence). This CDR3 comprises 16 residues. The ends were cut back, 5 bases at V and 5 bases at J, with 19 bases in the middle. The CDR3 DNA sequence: TGTGCCAGCAGCCCCGGCCCCGGGGGCGCGGATCAGCCCCAGCATTTT. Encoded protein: CASSPGPGGADQPQHF.

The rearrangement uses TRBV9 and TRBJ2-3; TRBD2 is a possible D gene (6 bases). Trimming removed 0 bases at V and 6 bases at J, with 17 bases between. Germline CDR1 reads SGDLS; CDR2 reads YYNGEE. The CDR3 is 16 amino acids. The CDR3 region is CASSVDLANRYDTQYF. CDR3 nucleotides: TGTGCCAGCAGCGTAGATCTAGCGAACCGATACGATACGCAGTATTTT.

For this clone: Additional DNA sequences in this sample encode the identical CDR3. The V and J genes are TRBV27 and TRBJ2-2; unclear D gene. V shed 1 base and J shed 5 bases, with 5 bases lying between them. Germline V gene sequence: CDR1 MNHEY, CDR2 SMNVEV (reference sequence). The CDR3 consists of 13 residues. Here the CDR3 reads CASSLLSTGELFF. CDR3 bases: TGTGCCAGCAGTTTATTGTCGACCGGGGAGCTGTTTTTT.

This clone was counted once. The CDR3 nucleotides are TGCGCCAGCAGTGAGCCAGGGAACTATGGCTACACCTTC. It codes for CASSEPGNYGYTF. The chain links TRBV10-2 to TRBJ1-2; possible D gene TRBD1, 5 bases. V lost 2 bases to trimming and J lost 2 bases, with 6 bases between them. The V gene's germline CDR1 is WSHSY and CDR2 SAAADI. The length of the CDR3 is 13 residues.

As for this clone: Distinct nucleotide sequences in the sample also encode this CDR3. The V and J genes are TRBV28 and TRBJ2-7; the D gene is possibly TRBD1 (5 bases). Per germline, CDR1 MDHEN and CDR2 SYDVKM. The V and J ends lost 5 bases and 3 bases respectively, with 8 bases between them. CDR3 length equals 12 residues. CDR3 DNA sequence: TGTGCCAGCAGTCTAGACAGCTACGAGCAGTACTTC. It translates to CASSLDSYEQYF.

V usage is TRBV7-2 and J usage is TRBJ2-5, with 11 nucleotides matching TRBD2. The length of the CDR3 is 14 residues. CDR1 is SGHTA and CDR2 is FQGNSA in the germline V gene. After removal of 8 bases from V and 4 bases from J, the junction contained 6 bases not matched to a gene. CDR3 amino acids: CASGGSGRGETQYF. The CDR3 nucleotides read TGTGCCAGCGGGGGTAGCGGGAGGGGAGAGACCCAGTACTTC.

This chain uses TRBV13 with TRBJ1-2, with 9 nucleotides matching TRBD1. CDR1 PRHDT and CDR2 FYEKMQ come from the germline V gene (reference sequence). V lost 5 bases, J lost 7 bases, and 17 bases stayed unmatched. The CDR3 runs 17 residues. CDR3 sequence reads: CASSLGTGPGSIGGYTF. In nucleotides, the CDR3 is TGTGCCAGCAGCCTCGGGACAGGGCCGGGATCAATTGGTGGCTACACCTTC.

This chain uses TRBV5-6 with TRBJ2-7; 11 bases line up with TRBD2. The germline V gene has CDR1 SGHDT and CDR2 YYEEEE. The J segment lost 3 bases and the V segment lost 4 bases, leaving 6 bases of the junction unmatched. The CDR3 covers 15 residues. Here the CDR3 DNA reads TGTGCCAGCAGCGCAGGACTAGCGGGCAGCTACGAGCAGTACTTC. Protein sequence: CASSAGLAGSYEQYF.

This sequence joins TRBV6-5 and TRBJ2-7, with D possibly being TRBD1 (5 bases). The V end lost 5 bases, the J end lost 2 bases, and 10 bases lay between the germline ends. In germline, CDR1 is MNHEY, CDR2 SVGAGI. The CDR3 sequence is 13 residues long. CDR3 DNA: TGTGCCAGCAGTGTGGGGCCGCCCTACGAGCAGTACTTC. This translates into CASSVGPPYEQYF.

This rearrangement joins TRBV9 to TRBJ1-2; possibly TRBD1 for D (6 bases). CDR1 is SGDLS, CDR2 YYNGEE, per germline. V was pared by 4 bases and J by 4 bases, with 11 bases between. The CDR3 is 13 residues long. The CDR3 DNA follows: TGTGCCAGCAGCAACCGGGACACCTATGGCTACACCTTC. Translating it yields CASSNRDTYGYTF.

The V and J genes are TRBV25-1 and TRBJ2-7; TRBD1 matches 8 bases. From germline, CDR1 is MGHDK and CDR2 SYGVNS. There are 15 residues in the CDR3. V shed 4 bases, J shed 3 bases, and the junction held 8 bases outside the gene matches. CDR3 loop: CASSAEGTGGYEQYF. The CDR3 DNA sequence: TGTGCCAGCAGTGCCGAGGGGACAGGTGGCTACGAGCAGTACTTC.